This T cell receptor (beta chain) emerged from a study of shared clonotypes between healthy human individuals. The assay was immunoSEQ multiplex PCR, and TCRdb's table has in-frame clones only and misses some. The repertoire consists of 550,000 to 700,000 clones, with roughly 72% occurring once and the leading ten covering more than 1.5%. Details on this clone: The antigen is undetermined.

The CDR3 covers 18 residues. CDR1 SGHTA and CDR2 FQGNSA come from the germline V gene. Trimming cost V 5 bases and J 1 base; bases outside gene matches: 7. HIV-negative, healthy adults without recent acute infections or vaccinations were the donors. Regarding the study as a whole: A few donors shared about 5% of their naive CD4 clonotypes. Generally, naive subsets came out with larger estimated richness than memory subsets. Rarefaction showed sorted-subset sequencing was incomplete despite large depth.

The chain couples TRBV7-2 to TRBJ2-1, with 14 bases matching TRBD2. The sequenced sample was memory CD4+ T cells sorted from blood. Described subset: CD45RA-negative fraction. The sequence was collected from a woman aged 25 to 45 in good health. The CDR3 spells CASSRLAGGQGSYNEQFF. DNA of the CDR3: TGTGCCAGCAGCCGACTAGCGGGAGGGCAGGGGTCCTACAATGAGCAGTTCTTC. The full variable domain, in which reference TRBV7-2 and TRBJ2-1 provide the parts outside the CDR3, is GAGVSQSPSNKVTEKGKDVELRCDPISGHTALYWYRQSLGQGLEFLIYFQGNSAPDKSGLPSDRFSAERTGGSVSTLTIQRTQQEDSAVYLCASSRLAGGQGSYNEQFFGPGTRLTVL.